A single sample gave rise to the 29 T cell receptor beta chains below, sequenced in a study of radiotherapy plus CTLA-4 blockade in lung cancer. The protocol was immunoSEQ multiplex PCR, while the TCRdb copy is restricted to in-frame clones and leaves out a portion. The sample has around 43,000 clones, 70% to 80% seen once. The sequences come from peripheral blood, collected from a patient treated with radiotherapy plus ipilimumab. The receptors stem from a human donor with non-small cell lung cancer who had stable disease on radiotherapy plus ipilimumab.

This clone has a single count. The CDR3 reads CASSEALGQGAGTEAFF. In nucleotides, the CDR3 is TGTGCCAGCAGTGAAGCGCTGGGACAGGGGGCTGGTACTGAAGCTTTCTTT. This sequence joins TRBV2 and TRBJ1-1; 12 nucleotides match TRBD1. CDR1 SNHLY and CDR2 FYNNEI come from the germline V gene. V was clipped by 0 bases and J by 5 bases; unmatched bases: 7. The CDR3 consists of 17 residues.

In this sample, this clone turned up once. The rearrangement joins TRBV10-3 to TRBJ1-4; TRBD1 might be the D (5 bases). The CDR3 is made up of 17 amino acids. The V end lost 2 bases, the J end lost 11 bases, and 24 bases lay between the germline ends. Germline V gene lookup returns CDR1 ENHRY and CDR2 SYGVKD. The CDR3 protein is CAISENPGGPGGRKLFF. The CDR3 nucleotides are TGTGCCATCAGTGAGAACCCCGGCGGGCCGGGGGGTCGGAAACTGTTTTTT.

The gene calls are TRBV25-1 and TRBJ1-1; D is unclear. This CDR3 contains 14 residues. Trimming pared 0 bases from V and 10 bases from J, leaving 15 bases between. Per germline, CDR1 MGHDK and CDR2 SYGVNS. In DNA form, the CDR3 reads TGTGCCAGCAGTGAATATTACAAGTCTGCTGGAGCTTTCTTT. Translation: CASSEYYKSAGAFF.

Of note for this clone: The same CDR3 also results from other DNA sequences found in this sample. The chain couples TRBV7-8 to TRBJ1-2; 7 nucleotides line up with TRBD1. Per germline, CDR1 SGHVS and CDR2 FQNEAQ. This CDR3 region has 15 residues. Trimming cost V 3 bases and J 8 bases; bases outside gene matches: 12. The CDR3 sequence: CASSFRQGTREGYTF. CDR3 DNA sequence: TGTGCCAGCAGCTTCCGACAGGGAACCCGTGAGGGCTACACCTTC.

The chain is built from TRBV10-1 and TRBJ2-7; D not resolved. This CDR3 comprises 12 residues. Trimming stripped 2 bases from V and 6 bases from J, with 8 bases between. Germline lookup yields CDR1 WNHNN and CDR2 SYGVQD (reference sequence). CDR3 nucleotides: TGCGCCAGCAGTGAGCTTATCGGCGAGCAGTACTTC. Protein: CASSELIGEQYF.

The genes are TRBV19 and TRBJ2-2; possibly TRBD1 for D (6 bases). Trimming cost V 5 bases and J 6 bases, with 13 bases left between them. CDR3 size: 14 residues. Germline CDR1 LNHDA, CDR2 SQIVND (reference sequence). The CDR3 DNA sequence: TGTGCCAGTAGTGTAACAGGGCGCGCCGGGGAGCTGTTTTTT. Translation: CASSVTGRAGELFF.

This clone showed up just a few times. V is TRBV5-6 and J is TRBJ2-3, with 9 bases that match TRBD1. Trimming took 4 bases from V and 5 from J; bases not matched to a gene: 14. The CDR3 extends over 17 amino acids. From germline, CDR1 is SGHDT and CDR2 YYEEEE. The CDR3 sequence: CASSPLVSRDREDTQYF. The CDR3 DNA sequence: TGTGCCAGCAGCCCGCTGGTAAGCCGGGACAGGGAAGATACGCAGTATTTT. Combining the CDR3 with reference TRBV5-6 and TRBJ2-3 gives the whole variable domain DAGVTQSPTHLIKTRGQQVTLRCSPKSGHDTVSWYQQALGQGPQFIFQYYEEEERQRGNFPDRFSGHQFPNYSSELNVNALLLGDSALYLCASSPLVSRDREDTQYFGPGTRLTVL.

Many counts were recorded for this clone. The chain couples TRBV4-1 to TRBJ2-7; 9 positions match TRBD1. The CDR3 spans 16 residues. The germline gives CDR1 MGHRA, CDR2 YSYEKL. Trimming removed 0 bases from V and 3 bases from J; junction bases left unmatched: 6. CDR3 loop: CASSQEGDRDHYEQYF. For the CDR3, the DNA is TGCGCCAGCAGCCAAGAGGGGGACAGGGACCACTACGAGCAGTACTTC.

The CDR3 loop is CASNSLGSGMNTEAFF. The CDR3 bases are TGCGCCAGCAACTCCTTAGGGTCGGGGATGAACACTGAAGCTTTCTTT. V and J are TRBV5-1 and TRBJ1-1, with D unresolved. The germline V gene has CDR1 SGHRS and CDR2 YFSETQ. CDR3 length: 16 amino acids. Trimming removed 6 bases from V and 0 bases from J, with 18 bases in between.

This clone was counted a single time. For the CDR3, the DNA is TGTGCCAGCAGTTCAACAGGGGGCGGCAACGAGCAGTACTTC. As protein: CASSSTGGGNEQYF. The chain employs TRBV5-6 and TRBJ2-7, with TRBD1 matching over 9 bases. The CDR3 runs 14 residues. Germline V gene lookup returns CDR1 SGHDT and CDR2 YYEEEE. Unmatched junction bases numbered 8, after V lost 5 bases and J lost 5 bases. The variable domain in full, completed from reference TRBV5-6 and TRBJ2-7, reads DAGVTQSPTHLIKTRGQQVTLRCSPKSGHDTVSWYQQALGQGPQFIFQYYEEEERQRGNFPDRFSGHQFPNYSSELNVNALLLGDSALYLCASSSTGGGNEQYFGPGTRLTVT.

The chain has TRBV11-3 and TRBJ2-2, with a possible D match to TRBD2 (5 bases). This CDR3 is 14 amino acids long. Germline loops: CDR1 SGHNT, CDR2 YENEEA. V was pared by 4 bases and J by 2 bases, with 8 bases between. The CDR3 DNA follows: TGTGCCAGCAGCTACCGGGGAAACACCGGGGAGCTGTTTTTT. Translating it yields CASSYRGNTGELFF.

The chain uses TRBV5-4 and TRBJ2-7; 7 nucleotides line up with TRBD1. The CDR3 covers 14 residues. V shed 0 bases, J shed 3 bases, and the junction held 3 bases outside the gene matches. The V gene's germline CDR1 is SGHNT and CDR2 YYREEE (reference sequence). The CDR3 loop is CASSLVGTDYEQYF. The CDR3, as DNA: TGTGCCAGCAGCTTGGTCGGGACAGACTACGAGCAGTACTTC.

There are many counts of this clone. The chain combines TRBV19 with TRBJ1-4; 8 bases line up with TRBD1. Trimming at V came to 6 bases and at J to 7 bases, leaving 7 bases not matched to a gene. This CDR3 region has 14 residues. CDR1 is LNHDA and CDR2 is SQIVND in the germline V gene (reference sequence). The CDR3 nucleotides are TGTGCCAGTAGGCCACAGGGGGTCGGTGAAAAACTGTTTTTT. Protein product: CASRPQGVGEKLFF.

J is TRBJ2-7 and V is TRBV11-1; D perhaps matches TRBD1 (6 bases). V was trimmed by 5 bases and J by 0 bases, leaving 14 bases between them. CDR1 SGHAT and CDR2 FQDESV come from the germline V gene (reference sequence). The CDR3 covers 15 residues. The CDR3 reads CASSRTGTNSYEQYF. For the CDR3, the DNA is TGTGCCAGCAGCCGCACCGGGACAAACTCCTACGAGCAGTACTTC. Full variable domain (remainder filled in from reference TRBV11-1 and TRBJ2-7): EAEVAQSPRYKITEKSQAVAFWCDPISGHATLYWYRQILGQGPELLVQFQDESVVDDSQLPKDRFSAERLKGVDSTLKIQPAELGDSAMYLCASSRTGTNSYEQYFGPGTRLTVT.

This clone has more than one count but fewer than ten. The V call is TRBV7-2, the J call TRBJ1-6; tentatively, D is TRBD1 (5 bases). Germline assignment: CDR1 SGHTA and CDR2 FQGNSA. V lost 5 bases and J lost 2, with 10 bases in between. The CDR3 runs 15 residues. The CDR3 DNA is TGTGCCAGCAGCCAACAGGCACCCTATAATTCACCCCTCCACTTT. This translates into CASSQQAPYNSPLHF.

The V gene is TRBV4-3, the J gene TRBJ1-1; TRBD1 is a possible D gene (6 bases). The CDR3 is made up of 15 amino acids. The germline V gene has CDR1 LGHNA and CDR2 YSLEER. Trimming left V 4 bases short and J 2 bases short, with 14 bases between. In nucleotides, the CDR3 is TGCGCCAGCAGCCCCCTTGCGGGGGGCAACACTGAAGCTTTCTTT. This encodes CASSPLAGGNTEAFF.

The table lists this clone with a few counts. V is TRBV29-1 and J is TRBJ1-2; no definite D call. The CDR3 consists of 11 residues. Germline V gives CDR1 SQVTM, CDR2 ANQGSEA. The V gene lost 2 bases and the J gene lost 6 bases, with 7 bases spanning the gap. CDR3 bases: TGCAGCGTTGAAACTTATAATGGCTACACCTTC. This codes for CSVETYNGYTF.

This sequence joins TRBV19 and TRBJ1-5; 10 bases are shared with TRBD1. This CDR3 has 15 residues. CDR1 is LNHDA, CDR2 SQIVND, per germline (reference sequence). J was trimmed by 2 bases and V by 8 bases; bases with no gene match: 6. The DNA for the CDR3 is TGTGCCAGTTCGACAGGGGGCCTCGGCAATCAGCCCCAGCATTTT. This sequence encodes CASSTGGLGNQPQHF.

The chain joins TRBV10-1 to TRBJ2-3; D may be TRBD2 (5 bases). The germline CDR1 and CDR2 sequences are WNHNN and SYGVQD (reference sequence). V lost 8 bases to trimming and J lost 1 base, with 7 bases between them. This CDR3 is built from 12 residues. The chain's CDR3 is CASSGGTDTQYF. The CDR3 DNA is TGCGCCAGCTCCGGGGGCACAGATACGCAGTATTTT.

The chain has TRBV2 and TRBJ2-7; D is perhaps TRBD2 (5 bases). V gave up 2 bases and J gave up 0 bases, with 8 bases separating them. Germline loops: CDR1 SNHLY, CDR2 FYNNEI. There are 14 residues in the CDR3. For the CDR3, the DNA is TGTGCCAGCAGTGAATTGGGGAGCTCCTACGAGCAGTACTTC. As protein: CASSELGSSYEQYF. The whole variable domain, filled in from reference TRBV2 and TRBJ2-7, reads EPEVTQTPSHQVTQMGQEVILRCVPISNHLYFYWYRQILGQKVEFLVSFYNNEISEKSEIFDDQFSVERPDGSNFTLKIRSTKLEDSAMYFCASSELGSSYEQYFGPGTRLTVT.

This chain links TRBV5-1 with TRBJ1-1; 7 bases match TRBD1. CDR1 SGHRS and CDR2 YFSETQ come from the germline V gene. The V gene end was trimmed by 4 bases and the J gene end by 0 bases; junction bases not matched to a gene: 3. This CDR3 comprises 14 residues. The CDR3 nucleotides are TGCGCCAGCAGCAAGGGACAGCTGAACACTGAAGCTTTCTTT. Protein: CASSKGQLNTEAFF. The full variable domain, completed using reference TRBV5-1 and TRBJ1-1, is KAGVTQTPRYLIKTRGQQVTLSCSPISGHRSVSWYQQTPGQGLQFLFEYFSETQRNKGNFPGRFSGRQFSNSRSEMNVSTLELGDSALYLCASSKGQLNTEAFFGQGTRLTVV.

The genes are TRBV5-4 and TRBJ2-3; 9 bases fit TRBD2. The germline CDR1 and CDR2 sequences are SGHNT and YYREEE (reference sequence). This CDR3 has 14 residues. V dropped 0 bases and J dropped 7; count of bases not matched to a gene: 3. CDR3 DNA: TGTGCCAGCAGCTTGGCTAGCGGGGCCAATACGCAGTATTTT. Its translation is CASSLASGANTQYF. Full variable domain (outside the CDR3, taken from reference TRBV5-4 and TRBJ2-3): ETGVTQSPTHLIKTRGQQVTLRCSSQSGHNTVSWYQQALGQGPQFIFQYYREEENGRGNFPPRFSGLQFPNYSSELNVNALELDDSALYLCASSLASGANTQYFGPGTRLTVL.

The rearrangement joins TRBV7-2 to TRBJ2-1; D gene uncertain. CDR3 length: 13 residues. With 4 bases removed from V and 6 bases from J, the gap between germline ends came to 10 bases. CDR1 is SGHTA and CDR2 is FQGNSA in the germline V gene. The chain's CDR3 is CASSSRLVNEQFF. Here the CDR3 DNA reads TGTGCCAGCAGCTCCCGACTCGTCAATGAGCAGTTCTTC.

The table lists this clone with a count of one. The chain has TRBV4-1 and TRBJ1-5, with D maybe TRBD1 (6 bases). CDR3 length equals 16 residues. V lost 2 bases and J 1 base, leaving 12 bases between the germline ends. Germline V lookup: CDR1 MGHRA, CDR2 YSYEKL. CDR3 bases: TGCGCCAGCAGCCAACTACAGGGAAGGAGCAATCAGCCCCAGCATTTT. Translation gives CASSQLQGRSNQPQHF.

The chain combines TRBV2 with TRBJ1-5; 7 nucleotides agree with TRBD1. The germline gives CDR1 SNHLY, CDR2 FYNNEI. The V and J ends lost 0 bases and 6 bases, in that order; junction bases with no gene match: 2. The CDR3 totals 14 residues. The CDR3 region has the DNA TGTGCCAGCAGTGAAGCAGGGGGCGTTCAGCCCCAGCATTTT. This codes for CASSEAGGVQPQHF.

This rearrangement joins TRBV30 to TRBJ1-2; 9 nucleotides align to TRBD1. V lost 3 bases and J lost 5; bases outside the gene matches: 7. The CDR3 consists of 14 residues. Per germline, CDR1 GTSNPN and CDR2 SVGIG (reference sequence). The CDR3 DNA is TGTGCCTGGAGCCGTGACAGGGGGGGGTATGGCTACACCTTC. The encoded protein is CAWSRDRGGYGYTF. Drawing the rest from reference TRBV30 and TRBJ1-2, the complete variable domain is SQTIHQWPATLVQPVGSPLSLECTVEGTSNPNLYWYRQAAGRGLQLLFYSVGIGQISSEVPQNLSASRPQDRQFILSSKKLLLSDSGFYLCAWSRDRGGYGYTFGSGTRLTVV.

The rearrangement links TRBV9 to TRBJ2-1; 7 bases align to TRBD2. V lost 4 bases, J lost 3 bases, and 10 bases stayed unmatched. This CDR3 region has 16 residues. Germline lookup yields CDR1 SGDLS and CDR2 YYNGEE. The chain's CDR3 is CASSLDGRGNYNEQFF. In DNA form, the CDR3 reads TGTGCCAGCAGCCTCGACGGGCGGGGGAACTACAATGAGCAGTTCTTC.

This clone was counted between two and nine times. The chain couples TRBV19 to TRBJ2-1; D gene uncertain. The germline CDR1 and CDR2 sequences are LNHDA and SQIVND (reference sequence). CDR3 length: 12 residues. The V end lost 6 bases, the J end lost 6 bases, and 9 bases lay between the germline ends. The CDR3 coding sequence is TGTGCCAGTAGCGTCCCAGGCAATGAGCAGTTCTTC. The encoded protein is CASSVPGNEQFF.

This clone was observed once. J is TRBJ1-2 and V is TRBV9; TRBD1 is a possible D gene (5 bases). V was clipped by 1 base and J by 5 bases, with 21 bases between them. CDR1 is SGDLS and CDR2 is YYNGEE in the germline V gene. The CDR3 contains 17 residues. This CDR3 is CASSVRSPRPGEYGYTF. The CDR3 nucleotides read TGTGCCAGCAGCGTAAGGTCCCCTCGCCCGGGGGAATATGGCTACACCTTC. The full variable domain, its missing parts supplied by reference TRBV9 and TRBJ1-2, is DSGVTQTPKHLITATGQRVTLRCSPRSGDLSVYWYQQSLDQGLQFLIQYYNGEERAKGNILERFSAQQFPDLHSELNLSSLELGDSALYFCASSVRSPRPGEYGYTFGSGTRLTVV.